The sequence of this T cell receptor beta chain was determined in a study of yellow fever vaccine responses in identical twins. Germline lookup yields CDR1 SEHNR and CDR2 FQNEAQ (reference sequence). V was shortened by 3 bases and J by 8 bases, with 4 bases between the two germline ends. This CDR3 has 10 residues. TCRdb recomputed calls from the RT-PCR reads with MiXCR, one row per CDR3 protein. The sample has 1,500 to 2,000 distinct CDR3 sequences; around 80% are singletons. The V call is TRBV7-9, the J call TRBJ1-2; D call uncertain. The source was T cells from blood (PBMCs), unsorted or a sorted subset (not recorded which), collected before or after yellow fever vaccination (not recorded which). The source is a female donor who received the yellow fever vaccine. CDR3 sequence (DNA): TGTGCCAGCAGCTTCCAGGGCTACACCTTC. Its protein product is CASSFQGYTF.